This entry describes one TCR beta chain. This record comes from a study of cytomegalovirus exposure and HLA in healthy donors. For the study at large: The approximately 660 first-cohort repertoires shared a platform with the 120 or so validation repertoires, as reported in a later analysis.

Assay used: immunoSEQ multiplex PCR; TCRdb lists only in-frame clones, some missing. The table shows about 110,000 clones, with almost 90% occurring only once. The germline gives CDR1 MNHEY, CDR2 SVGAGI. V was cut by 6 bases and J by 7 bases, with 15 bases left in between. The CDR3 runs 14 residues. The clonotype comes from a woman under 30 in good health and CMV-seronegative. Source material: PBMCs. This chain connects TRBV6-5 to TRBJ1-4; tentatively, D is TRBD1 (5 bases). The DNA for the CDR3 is TGTGCCAGCAGGAGGACACGGGCCGCTGAAAAACTGTTTTTT. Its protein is CASRRTRAAEKLFF.